This is a list of T cell receptor beta chains from one sample in a study of pediatric ulcerative colitis. The assay was immunoSEQ multiplex PCR, and TCRdb's table has in-frame clones only and misses some. The sample has 57,000 or so clones, about 89% seen once. Source material: blood. These receptors were taken from a boy aged 10-17 years who was a control in a study of pediatric ulcerative colitis. The CDR3 runs from the conserved cysteine through the conserved F or W. A D gene is named only where the DNA matches it firmly. Size tells how often a clone was seen (once, few, many) or the class of an expanded clone, and some rows leave it out.

d_call,j_call,clone_size,v_call,cdr3_nt,cdr3_aa
.,TRBJ1-2,.,TRBV2,TGTGCCAGATTCACAGGGAAGTCAAACTATGGCTACACCTTC,CARFTGKSNYGYTF
.,TRBJ2-7,.,TRBV5-5,TGTGCCAGCAGCCTGAGGTCCTACTACGAGCAGTACTTC,CASSLRSYYEQYF
TRBD1,TRBJ1-5,.,TRBV2,TGTGCCAGCTCCCGGGACAGCCAAGGGGCCCAGCATTTT,CASSRDSQGAQHF
.,TRBJ2-1,.,TRBV5-4,TGTGCCAGCAGCTTGGGGGAAGGGGCGTCCTACAATGAGCAGTTCTTC,CASSLGEGASYNEQFF
.,TRBJ2-2,.,TRBV27,TGTGCCAGCAGTATGACCTTATTTACCGGGGAGCTGTTTTTT,CASSMTLFTGELFF
.,TRBJ2-3,.,TRBV6-5,TGTGCCAGCAGTTACTCGAGCGGAGAAGATACGCAGTATTTT,CASSYSSGEDTQYF
.,TRBJ2-4,.,TRBV4-1,TGCGCCAGCAGCCAAGCCAGGCCTCTAGCCAAAAACATTCAGTACTTC,CASSQARPLAKNIQYF
.,TRBJ1-5,.,TRBV6-6,TGTGCCAGCAGTTACTCGTACACACCGGCGGGGCCCCAGCATTTT,CASSYSYTPAGPQHF
.,TRBJ1-1,once,TRBV18,TGTGCCAGCTCACCCCAGGACGGGAACACTGAAGCTTTCTTT,CASSPQDGNTEAFF
.,TRBJ2-1,.,TRBV5-1,TGCGCCAGCACTAGCAGGGGTGGTGCCTACAATGAGCAGTTCTTC,CASTSRGGAYNEQFF
TRBD1,TRBJ2-2,.,TRBV19,TGTGCCAGTGAACAGGGGGCGGTGGGGTACGGGGAGCTGTTTTTT,CASEQGAVGYGELFF
TRBD2,TRBJ2-7,.,TRBV7-9,TGTGCCAGCAGCTTAGAAGGCGGGAGCGGCTACGAGCAGTACTTC,CASSLEGGSGYEQYF
.,TRBJ2-1,.,TRBV19,TGTGCCAGTAGTATCTCGTTGGTAGATGAGCAGTTCTTC,CASSISLVDEQFF
TRBD1,TRBJ2-7,.,TRBV10-3,TGTGCCATCAGTGTAGAGGACAGGTCCTACGAGCAGTACTTC,CAISVEDRSYEQYF
.,TRBJ2-7,once,TRBV6-5,TGTGCCAGTCGTACAGCCTACGAGCAGTACTTC,CASRTAYEQYF
TRBD1,TRBJ1-5,few,TRBV19,TGTGCCAGTAGTCCGGGACAGGTCGTTCAGCCCCAGCATTTT,CASSPGQVVQPQHF
.,TRBJ1-4,.,TRBV9,TGTGCCAGCAGCCAGCGAATGGATGCAACTAATGAAAAACTGTTTTTT,CASSQRMDATNEKLFF
TRBD1,TRBJ1-3,once,TRBV5-1,TGCGCCAGCAGCGGGGGACAGGGCGCTGGAAACACCATATATTTT,CASSGGQGAGNTIYF
.,TRBJ1-5,once,TRBV4-3,TGCGCCAGCAGCCAAGATCGGGGGGGGAGCAATCAGCCCCAGCATTTT,CASSQDRGGSNQPQHF
.,TRBJ2-1,.,TRBV6-5,TGTGCCAGCAGTTTAGTAGACGGAGACAATGAGCAGTTCTTC,CASSLVDGDNEQFF
.,TRBJ2-4,.,TRBV27,TGTGCCAGCAGTTTATGGGCCGACACCAAAAACATTCAGTACTTC,CASSLWADTKNIQYF
.,TRBJ2-1,.,TRBV29-1,TGCAGCGTGGATAAAGGGGGAGATGAGCAGTTCTTC,CSVDKGGDEQFF
.,TRBJ1-4,.,TRBV5-1,TGCGCCAGCTCCGAGGGACGGGTGGCCGAAAAACTGTTTTTT,CASSEGRVAEKLFF
TRBD1,TRBJ1-2,.,TRBV9,TGTGCCAGCAGCGACGGGACAGGGTCTAACTATGGCTACACCTTC,CASSDGTGSNYGYTF
.,TRBJ2-2,.,TRBV10-1,TGCGCCAGCAGTGATGGTGCCTCGAACACCGGGGAGCTGTTTTTT,CASSDGASNTGELFF
.,TRBJ1-2,.,TRBV5-6,TGTGCCAGCAGCTTTAAAGCTCGTCTTGGCTACACCTTC,CASSFKARLGYTF